What follows are 9 T cell receptor beta chains derived from one specimen sequenced in a study of blood T cell repertoires in COVID-19. Profiling relied on immunoSEQ multiplex PCR, and the TCRdb table lists in-frame clones only, not all of them. The table lists about 310,000 clones, almost 90% of them singletons. The sample was peripheral blood. The receptors shown here come from a woman in her forties with COVID-19, enrolled during active disease.

The chain links TRBV7-9 to TRBJ1-4; TRBD1 is a possible D gene (5 bases). Germline values: CDR1 SEHNR, CDR2 FQNEAQ (reference sequence). V lost 4 bases and J lost 10, with 13 bases in between. The CDR3 has 13 amino acids. This CDR3 reads CASSSADIGKLFF. CDR3 in DNA: TGTGCCAGCAGCTCCGCGGACATTGGAAAACTGTTTTTT.

This clone was found once. The V and J genes are TRBV28 and TRBJ2-5, with 12 bases fitting TRBD2. Germline V CDR1 and CDR2: MDHEN, SYDVKM. V shed 5 bases and J 0 bases; nucleotides not matched to a gene: 7. The CDR3 loop spans 17 amino acids. CDR3 coding DNA: TGTGCCAGCAGTACACCCCTAGCGGGAGGGTACCAAGAGACCCAGTACTTC. It translates to CASSTPLAGGYQETQYF.

This rearrangement joins TRBV2 to TRBJ1-5; TRBD1 matches 10 bases. Trimming at V came to 6 bases and at J to 1 base, leaving 3 bases not matched to a gene. Germline V gene lookup returns CDR1 SNHLY and CDR2 FYNNEI. The CDR3 covers 15 residues. CDR3 sequence: CASRGTGASNQPQHF. The CDR3 DNA reads as TGTGCCAGCAGGGGGACAGGGGCCAGCAATCAGCCCCAGCATTTT.

The V call is TRBV6-5, the J call TRBJ2-1, with D unclear. The germline V gene has CDR1 MNHEY and CDR2 SVGAGI. CDR3 size: 11 residues. V shed 0 bases and J shed 10 bases, with 4 bases lying between them. CDR3 sequence: CASSYSREQFF. As DNA, the CDR3 is TGTGCCAGCAGTTACTCGAGGGAGCAGTTCTTC.

The chain combines TRBV7-2 with TRBJ1-1; D uncertain. Germline V gene data show CDR1 as SGHTA and CDR2 as FQGNSA. This CDR3 contains 12 residues. The V and J ends lost 3 bases and 10 bases respectively, with 12 bases between them. The CDR3 sequence: CASSFNPGGAFF. In DNA form, the CDR3 reads TGTGCCAGCAGCTTCAACCCAGGAGGAGCTTTCTTT.

This sequence joins TRBV28 and TRBJ2-6, with 7 bases lining up with TRBD1. CDR1 is MDHEN, CDR2 SYDVKM, per germline. The CDR3 spans 14 residues. Germline trimming cut 6 bases from V and 9 bases from J; bases unmatched to any gene: 8. The chain's CDR3 is CASSYHRQGNVLTF. Here the CDR3 DNA reads TGTGCCAGCAGCTATCATCGACAGGGCAACGTCCTGACTTTC.

The genes are TRBV4-3 and TRBJ2-7, with a weak D call TRBD1 (6 bases). Trimming stripped 4 bases from V and 2 bases from J, with 12 bases between. Germline CDR1 reads LGHNA; CDR2 reads YSLEER. This CDR3 comprises 14 residues. The CDR3 is CASSPQTGPYEQYF. CDR3 coding DNA: TGCGCCAGCAGCCCCCAGACAGGACCCTACGAGCAGTACTTC.

The chain couples TRBV19 to TRBJ2-1, with D possibly being TRBD2 (5 bases). The germline V gene encodes CDR1 LNHDA and CDR2 SQIVND (reference sequence). Trimming pared 5 bases from V and 7 bases from J, leaving 15 bases between. This CDR3 spans 14 amino acids. The chain's CDR3 is CASSRMDSPNEQFF. CDR3 DNA sequence: TGTGCCAGTAGTCGAATGGACTCTCCTAATGAGCAGTTCTTC.

The V and J genes are TRBV29-1 and TRBJ1-1, with 8 bases aligning to TRBD1. Germline assignment: CDR1 SQVTM and CDR2 ANQGSEA. V shed 3 bases and J 5 bases; nucleotides not matched to a gene: 5. The CDR3 is 13 residues long. This CDR3 is CSVEARGRTEAFF. In DNA, the CDR3 is TGCAGCGTTGAGGCCAGGGGGCGAACTGAAGCTTTCTTT.